The 3 T cell receptor beta chains below were found in one sample sequenced in a study of cytomegalovirus exposure and HLA in healthy donors. Assay: immunoSEQ multiplex PCR; the TCRdb copy retains only in-frame clones and omits some. The repertoire holds 65,000 to 75,000 clones, with approximately 93% as singletons. The sequencing sample was made of PBMCs. These TCRs come from a young man in good health and CMV-seropositive.

In this sample, this clone turned up once. The chain uses TRBV5-1 and TRBJ2-7, with TRBD1 matching 10 bases. Germline CDR1 and CDR2: SGHRS and YFSETQ. CDR3 size: 16 residues. Trimming at V came to 4 bases and at J to 2 bases, leaving 9 bases not matched to a gene. The CDR3 sequence is CASSGRQGARAYEQYF. The CDR3 DNA reads TGCGCCAGCAGCGGGAGACAGGGGGCAAGGGCCTACGAGCAGTACTTC.

This chain links TRBV2 with TRBJ2-1, with 7 bases fitting TRBD1. V was pared by 11 bases and J by 5 bases, with 6 bases of the junction left unmatched. The CDR3 is 12 residues long. CDR1 and CDR2 from the germline V gene are SNHLY and FYNNEI. CDR3 coding DNA: TGTGCCCTACTACAGGGGAACAATGAGCAGTTCTTC. Translating gives CALLQGNNEQFF. The entire variable domain, with the rest obtained from reference TRBV2 and TRBJ2-1, is as follows: EPEVTQTPSHQVTQMGQEVILRCVPISNHLYFYWYRQILGQKVEFLVSFYNNEISEKSEIFDDQFSVERPDGSNFTLKIRSTKLEDSAMYFCALLQGNNEQFFGPGTRLTVL.

The chain links TRBV18 to TRBJ2-5, with unresolved D. The CDR3 spans 14 residues. CDR1 is KGHSH and CDR2 is LQKENI in the germline V gene. V was shortened by 0 bases and J by 5 bases, with 10 bases between the two germline ends. CDR3 sequence (DNA): TGTGCCAGCTCACCACCGACACGCCGGGAGACCCAGTACTTC. The encoded protein is CASSPPTRRETQYF.